This T cell receptor (beta chain) appears in the sequencing data of a study of a mutant IDH1 vaccine in newly diagnosed glioma. Study in general: Onset of vaccination occurred 4-6 weeks following radiotherapy alone, or with temozolomide cycles. V12 corresponded to week 35 and V13 to week 47.

As to time point: week 47, end of study. A single vaccine dose contained 300 ug of mutant IDH1 20-mer peptide, and topical imiquimod was used with it. At weeks 1, 3, 5, 7, 11, 15, 19 and 23, patients received a vaccination, eight in all. Germline V gene lookup returns CDR1 KGHSH and CDR2 LQKENI. The CDR3 loop spans 14 amino acids. Trimming cost V 2 bases and J 5 bases, with 9 bases left between them. This clone was seen just once. Its antigen is not known. TCRdb's copy holds only in-frame clones and misses some; the assay was immunoSEQ multiplex PCR. The sample carries about 56,000 clones, around 83% recorded once.

The sequenced sample was PBMCs, obtained from a glioma patient whose treatment included an IDH1 peptide vaccine. The TCR comes from a woman in her fifties or sixties with glioma. The chain is built from TRBV18 and TRBJ2-2; TRBD2 is a possible D gene (6 bases). CDR3 region: CASSPLSGTGELFF. The DNA for the CDR3 is TGTGCCAGCTCACCATTGAGCGGGACCGGGGAGCTGTTTTTT.